What follows are 26 T cell receptor beta chains derived from one specimen sequenced in a study of a mutant IDH1 vaccine in newly diagnosed glioma. Assay used: immunoSEQ multiplex PCR; TCRdb lists only in-frame clones, some missing. This table has tens of thousands of clones, roughly 90% appearing once. Antigens for these TCRs are unknown. The time point here: week 5, during vaccination. Topical imiquimod accompanied each vaccine dose, which consisted of 300 ug of mutant IDH1 20-mer peptide. Sequenced material: PBMCs, taken from a glioma patient whose treatment included an IDH1 peptide vaccine. These receptor sequences come from a woman between 50 and 59 years old with glioma.

The rearrangement links TRBV29-1 to TRBJ1-2, with D unclear. Germline values: CDR1 SQVTM, CDR2 ANQGSEA. CDR3 length: 11 residues. The germline V and J ends were trimmed by 8 bases and 2 bases, with 9 bases remaining between them. The CDR3 loop is CSSVVNYGYTF. The CDR3, as DNA: TGCAGCTCCGTCGTCAACTATGGCTACACCTTC.

This rearrangement joins TRBV7-3 to TRBJ1-1; D might be TRBD1 (6 bases). Trimming left V 1 base short and J 0 bases short, with 15 bases between. The length of the CDR3 is 17 residues. Germline CDR1 reads SGHTA; CDR2 reads FQGTGA. CDR3 DNA: TGTGCCAGCAGCTTAAATGGGTTGGGGGCGTTGAACACTGAAGCTTTCTTT. It translates to CASSLNGLGALNTEAFF.

The rearrangement links TRBV25-1 to TRBJ2-5, with 11 bases aligning to TRBD2. Germline trimming cut 3 bases from V and 5 bases from J; bases unmatched to any gene: 2. Per germline, CDR1 MGHDK and CDR2 SYGVNS. The CDR3 is 14 residues long. DNA of the CDR3: TGTGCCAGCAGTGAGTCTAGCGGGAGGGAGACCCAGTACTTC. This sequence encodes CASSESSGRETQYF.

Here the CDR3 DNA reads TGTGCCATCAGAACAAGGGGGTTTGAGGGCGGGGAGCTGTTTTTT. Translation gives CAIRTRGFEGGELFF. The chain recombines TRBV10-3 with TRBJ2-2, with TRBD1 as a possible D gene (6 bases). The CDR3 is 15 amino acids. V gave up 6 bases and J gave up 7 bases, with 18 bases separating them. CDR1 is ENHRY, CDR2 SYGVKD, per germline.

This chain connects TRBV5-1 to TRBJ2-5; 7 bases agree with TRBD2. The J call may be wrong; the DNA end is better matched by TRBJ2-7. CDR1 and CDR2 from the germline V gene are SGHRS and YFSETQ. This CDR3 is 15 amino acids long. CDR3 loop: CASSFGGGSSYEQYF. The CDR3 coding sequence is TGCGCCAGCAGCTTTGGCGGCGGGAGCTCCTACGAGCAGTACTTC.

The rearrangement links TRBV7-9 to TRBJ1-1; no definite D call. Trimming removed 5 bases from V and 1 base from J, with 11 bases in between. The CDR3 runs to 14 residues. The germline V gene has CDR1 SEHNR and CDR2 FQNEAQ (reference sequence). The CDR3 reads CASSPHIGNTEAFF. As DNA, the CDR3 is TGTGCCAGCAGCCCGCATATAGGGAACACTGAAGCTTTCTTT.

The chain recombines TRBV2 with TRBJ2-3, with unresolved D. The CDR3 contains 15 residues. Germline lookup yields CDR1 SNHLY and CDR2 FYNNEI. V lost 6 bases to trimming and J lost 1 base, with 14 bases between them. The CDR3 DNA reads TGTGCCAGCAGGGCCGGCCTCCGAGGCACAGATACGCAGTATTTT. Residues: CASRAGLRGTDTQYF.

This clone was counted a few times. This chain connects TRBV6-1 to TRBJ2-7, with D perhaps TRBD1 (6 bases). V shed 2 bases and J shed 4 bases, with 15 bases lying between them. The CDR3 sequence is 15 residues long. Per germline, CDR1 MNHNS and CDR2 SASEGT. The CDR3 is CASSELFRTEYEQYF. The CDR3 region has the DNA TGTGCCAGCAGTGAACTCTTCCGGACAGAGTACGAGCAGTACTTC.

In this sample, this clone turned up a few times. The chain has TRBV5-1 and TRBJ2-5; 8 bases are a match to TRBD1. CDR3 length: 14 residues. Germline assignment: CDR1 SGHRS and CDR2 YFSETQ. V was pared by 2 bases and J by 4 bases, with 4 bases of the junction left unmatched. CDR3 nucleotides: TGCGCCAGCAGCTTCCTTGACAGGGGAGAGACCCAGTACTTC. Its protein product is CASSFLDRGETQYF.

The rearrangement links TRBV9 to TRBJ2-1, with 15 bases fitting TRBD2. Unmatched junction bases numbered 12, after V lost 3 bases and J lost 5 bases. The CDR3 has 19 amino acids. Germline values: CDR1 SGDLS, CDR2 YYNGEE. The CDR3 loop is CASSARGLAGGLGDNEQFF. The CDR3 nucleotides are TGTGCCAGCAGCGCCCGGGGACTAGCGGGAGGCCTCGGAGACAATGAGCAGTTCTTC.

The CDR3 reads CASSLGGYGTSDQPQHF. The DNA for the CDR3 is TGCGCCAGCAGCTTGGGAGGTTACGGGACCTCGGATCAGCCCCAGCATTTT. The chain recombines TRBV5-1 with TRBJ1-5; possibly TRBD1 for D (5 bases). The CDR3 runs to 17 residues. The V end lost 0 bases, the J end lost 5 bases, and 18 bases lay between the germline ends. CDR1 and CDR2 (germline): SGHRS, YFSETQ. Looking up the rest from reference TRBV5-1 and TRBJ1-5 gives the full variable domain: KAGVTQTPRYLIKTRGQQVTLSCSPISGHRSVSWYQQTPGQGLQFLFEYFSETQRNKGNFPGRFSGRQFSNSRSEMNVSTLELGDSALYLCASSLGGYGTSDQPQHFGDGTRLSIL.

This rearrangement joins TRBV5-8 to TRBJ2-7; 7 positions match TRBD1. Germline CDR1 reads SGHTS; CDR2 reads YDEGEE. V was pared by 4 bases and J by 5 bases, with 3 bases of the junction left unmatched. The CDR3 contains 12 residues. The CDR3 reads CASSLDRDEQYF. The CDR3 DNA is TGTGCCAGCAGCCTAGACAGGGACGAGCAGTACTTC.

The rearrangement joins TRBV10-2 to TRBJ2-3; 7 positions match TRBD2. Looked up from germline, CDR1 is WSHSY and CDR2 is SAAADI. The CDR3 has 15 residues. J was trimmed by 0 bases and V by 7 bases; bases with no gene match: 7. The CDR3 sequence: CASTARLASTDTQYF. CDR3 nucleotides: TGCGCCAGCACTGCTCGACTAGCTAGCACAGATACGCAGTATTTT.

The genes are TRBV6-5 and TRBJ2-7, with 11 bases identical to TRBD1. The J segment lost 6 bases and the V segment lost 0 bases, leaving 4 bases of the junction unmatched. The CDR3 totals 15 residues. CDR1 is MNHEY and CDR2 is SVGAGI in the germline V gene. The CDR3 DNA follows: TGTGCCAGCAGTTACTCACGGACAGGGGGCAGCGAGCAGTACTTC. This translates into CASSYSRTGGSEQYF.

The V gene is TRBV30, the J gene TRBJ2-7; the D is unclear. Trimming took 7 bases from V and 7 from J, leaving 20 bases between them. Germline V lookup: CDR1 GTSNPN, CDR2 SVGIG (reference sequence). This CDR3 has 13 residues. The DNA of the CDR3 is TGTGCCTCCTGGCCGGGCCGGTCCGGGGAGCAGTACTTC. It specifies CASWPGRSGEQYF.

The J gene is TRBJ1-2, the V gene TRBV7-9, with TRBD1 as a possible D gene (5 bases). Germline V gene sequence: CDR1 SEHNR, CDR2 FQNEAQ (reference sequence). CDR3 length: 12 residues. V was pared by 4 bases and J by 5 bases, with 8 bases between. CDR3 DNA: TGTGCCAGCAGCTCGGGGGGGTATGGCTACACCTTC. This codes for CASSSGGYGYTF.

The chain has TRBV5-4 and TRBJ1-2; the match to TRBD1 covers 7 bases. V lost 3 bases, J lost 4 bases, and 9 bases stayed unmatched. CDR1 SGHNT and CDR2 YYREEE come from the germline V gene (reference sequence). The CDR3 is made up of 15 amino acids. The CDR3 loop is CASSWGQLFLYGYTF. The CDR3 bases are TGTGCCAGCAGCTGGGGACAGTTATTCCTCTATGGCTACACCTTC. Drawing the rest from reference TRBV5-4 and TRBJ1-2, the complete variable domain is ETGVTQSPTHLIKTRGQQVTLRCSSQSGHNTVSWYQQALGQGPQFIFQYYREEENGRGNFPPRFSGLQFPNYSSELNVNALELDDSALYLCASSWGQLFLYGYTFGSGTRLTVV.

The V gene is TRBV7-9, the J gene TRBJ2-7; TRBD1 aligns across 8 bases. The CDR3 length is 14 residues. CDR1 and CDR2 (germline): SEHNR, FQNEAQ (reference sequence). Trimming took 4 bases from V and 4 from J; bases not matched to a gene: 6. CDR3 nucleotide sequence: TGTGCCAGCAGCTCAACCAGGGGGCTGTACGAGCAGTACTTC. Translating gives CASSSTRGLYEQYF.

This chain connects TRBV4-1 to TRBJ2-3; 7 bases fit TRBD1. The CDR3 is 15 residues long. J was trimmed by 7 bases and V by 3 bases; bases with no gene match: 10. The germline V gene has CDR1 MGHRA and CDR2 YSYEKL. The CDR3 spells CASSHPDREWNTQYF. The CDR3 nucleotides are TGCGCCAGCAGCCACCCCGACAGGGAATGGAATACGCAGTATTTT.

This chain joins TRBV30 and TRBJ1-3, with D possibly TRBD1 on 6 matching bases. There are 16 residues in the CDR3. Trimming shortened V by 3 bases and J by 0 bases, and 15 bases separated the two germline ends. Looked up from germline, CDR1 is GTSNPN and CDR2 is SVGIG (reference sequence). The CDR3 region has the DNA TGTGCCTGGAGCGCCCGAGGACAGCTCTCTGGAAACACCATATATTTT. Translated: CAWSARGQLSGNTIYF.

The chain has TRBV28 and TRBJ1-2; perhaps TRBD1 as D (6 bases). Per the germline V gene, CDR1 is MDHEN and CDR2 is SYDVKM. CDR3 length equals 15 residues. Trimming removed 3 bases at V and 0 bases at J, with 11 bases between. The CDR3, as DNA: TGTGCCAGCAGTTTGGGACACTTTTCTAACTATGGCTACACCTTC. The encoded protein is CASSLGHFSNYGYTF.

The chain employs TRBV9 and TRBJ2-1; a possible D gene is TRBD2 (6 bases). Looked up from germline, CDR1 is SGDLS and CDR2 is YYNGEE. The CDR3 is made up of 16 amino acids. V was pared by 3 bases and J by 0 bases, with 13 bases between. DNA for the CDR3: TGTGCCAGCAGCGAGGAGGGTTCGACCTCCTACAATGAGCAGTTCTTC. It yields the protein CASSEEGSTSYNEQFF.

This chain connects TRBV30 to TRBJ2-1; 15 bases are shared with TRBD2. The CDR3 contains 13 residues. Unmatched junction bases numbered 2, after V lost 4 bases and J lost 10 bases. The germline V gene encodes CDR1 GTSNPN and CDR2 SVGIG (reference sequence). The CDR3 is CAWTGLAGGEQFF. In DNA form, the CDR3 reads TGTGCCTGGACGGGACTAGCGGGAGGAGAGCAGTTCTTC.

The chain joins TRBV4-1 to TRBJ2-1; possible D gene TRBD1, 7 bases. Germline assignment: CDR1 MGHRA and CDR2 YSYEKL. There are 14 residues in the CDR3. V was trimmed by 7 bases and J by 15 bases, leaving 25 bases between them. CDR3 in DNA: TGCGCCAGCACCCAGGAAGGGGGCGGGCGGGAATGGTTCTTC. It specifies CASTQEGGGREWFF.

The chain couples TRBV5-1 to TRBJ1-4; 11 nucleotides align to TRBD1. From germline, CDR1 is SGHRS and CDR2 YFSETQ. The CDR3 totals 17 residues. V lost 0 bases, J lost 6 bases, and 7 bases stayed unmatched. CDR3 sequence (DNA): TGCGCCAGCAGCTTGGTACCCCCGGGACAGGGGGATGAAAAACTGTTTTTT. Protein product: CASSLVPPGQGDEKLFF.

The V and J genes are TRBV6-5 and TRBJ2-7; 7 bases are a match to TRBD2. The CDR3 sequence is 14 residues long. V lost 4 bases and J lost 0; bases outside the gene matches: 3. Germline V CDR1 and CDR2: MNHEY, SVGAGI. CDR3 sequence: CASSSSGTSYEQYF. In DNA, the CDR3 is TGTGCCAGCAGTTCCAGCGGGACCTCCTACGAGCAGTACTTC.